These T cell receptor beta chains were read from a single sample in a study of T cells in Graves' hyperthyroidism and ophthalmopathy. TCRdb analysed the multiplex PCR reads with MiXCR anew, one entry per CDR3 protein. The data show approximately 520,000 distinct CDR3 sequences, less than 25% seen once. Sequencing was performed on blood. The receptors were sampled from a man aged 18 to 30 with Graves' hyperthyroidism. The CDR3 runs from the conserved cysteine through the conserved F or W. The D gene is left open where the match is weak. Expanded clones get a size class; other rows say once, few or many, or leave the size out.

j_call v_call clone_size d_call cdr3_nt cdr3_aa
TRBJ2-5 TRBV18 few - TGTGCCAGCTCACCGCTACCCAGGTTATCAGAGACCCAGTACTTC CASSPLPRLSETQYF
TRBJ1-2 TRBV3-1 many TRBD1 TGTGCCAGCAGCAAAGACAGGGCTCTGGATGGCTACACCTTC CASSKDRALDGYTF
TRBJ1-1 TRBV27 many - TGTGCCTCCCGGGGGGGGCAGAACACTGAAGCTTTCTTT CASRGGQNTEAFF
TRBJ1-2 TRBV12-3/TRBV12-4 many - TGTGCCAGCACCTGGGTCGGCGGGGAAAGTGGCTACACCTTC CASTWVGGESGYTF
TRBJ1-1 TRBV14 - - TGTGCCAGCAGCCAAGATCTAGGGGGAGGGCCTCAAGCTTTCTTT CASSQDLGGGPQAFF
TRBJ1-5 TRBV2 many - TGTGCCAGCAGTGAATACAGGAGCAGCAATCAGCCCCAGCATTTT CASSEYRSSNQPQHF
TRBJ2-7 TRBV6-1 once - TGTGCCAGCAACGGGTGGCGGGCCGGGGAGCAGTACTTC CASNGWRAGEQYF
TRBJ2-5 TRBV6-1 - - TGTGCCAGCAGTACCGGAGGGGGGGGAGGCTTTAAGGAGACCCAGTACTTC CASSTGGGGGFKETQYF
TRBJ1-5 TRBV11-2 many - TGTGCCAGCAGCCCCCAGCCGAATCAGCCCCAGCATTTT CASSPQPNQPQHF
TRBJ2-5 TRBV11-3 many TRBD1 TGTGCCAGCAGCTTAGTAAGGGGGCGTGAGACCCAGTACTTC CASSLVRGRETQYF
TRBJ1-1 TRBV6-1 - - TGTGCCAGCCAGAGACACTTGAACACTGAAGCTTTCTTT CASQRHLNTEAFF
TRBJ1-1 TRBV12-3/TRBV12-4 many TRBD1 TGTGCCAGCAGTTTGGCCGGGACAGGGATGAACACTGAAGCTTTCTTT CASSLAGTGMNTEAFF
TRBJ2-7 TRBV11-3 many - TGTGCCAGCACCTTCGATGAGGGCGAGCAGTACTTC CASTFDEGEQYF
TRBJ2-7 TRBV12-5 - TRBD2 TGTGCTAGTGGCAGGACTAGCGGGGGATACGAGCAGTACTTC CASGRTSGGYEQYF
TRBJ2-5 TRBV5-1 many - TGCGCCAGCAGCTTGGGGCTAGGCAAACAAGAGACCCAGTACTTC CASSLGLGKQETQYF
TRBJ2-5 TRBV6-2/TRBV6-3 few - TGTGCCAGCAGTCCCCGAATAGCGCGAAGGGAAGAGACCCAGTACTTC CASSPRIARREETQYF
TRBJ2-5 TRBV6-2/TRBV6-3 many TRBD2 TGTGCCAGCAGTTATGAAGCGGGGGCACAAGAGACCCAGTACTTC CASSYEAGAQETQYF
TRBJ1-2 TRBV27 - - TGTGCCAGCAGTCAAGGAATTAGGGGATATGGCTACACCTTC CASSQGIRGYGYTF
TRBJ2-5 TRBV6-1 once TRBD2 TGTGCCAGCAGTGAGGCCGGGGGGGCAGCCCAAGAGACCCAGTACTTC CASSEAGGAAQETQYF
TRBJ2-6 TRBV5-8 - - TGTGCCAGTGGGACATACGGGGCCAACGTCCTGACTTTC CASGTYGANVLTF
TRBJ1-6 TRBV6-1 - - TGTGCCAGCAGTGAAGGACAGGCCCCCCTCCACTTT CASSEGQAPLHF
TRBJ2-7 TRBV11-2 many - TGTGCCAGCAGCCACTGGGGGGAAGGGGAGCAGTACTTC CASSHWGEGEQYF
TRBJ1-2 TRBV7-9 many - TGTGCCAGCAGCTTAGAGGGCTTGCTATCTGGCTACACCTTC CASSLEGLLSGYTF
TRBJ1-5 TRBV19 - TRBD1 TGCGCCAGTAGTATCGGAGACAGGGGATATCATCCCCAGCATTTT CASSIGDRGYHPQHF
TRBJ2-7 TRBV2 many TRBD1 TGTGCCAGCAGTGATTTCTTGGGGACAGGGTACTTC CASSDFLGTGYF
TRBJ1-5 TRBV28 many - TGTGCCAGCAGTTTATTCCGGGGGTATAGCAATCAGCCCCAGCATTTT CASSLFRGYSNQPQHF
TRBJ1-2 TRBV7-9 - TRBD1 TGTGCCAGCAGCTTAAATGGACAGGGCAAGACCTTC CASSLNGQGKTF
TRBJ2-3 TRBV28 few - TGTGCCAGCAGTTTAGAAGTTGGACCCGAAGGCGACACAGATACGCAGTATTTT CASSLEVGPEGDTDTQYF
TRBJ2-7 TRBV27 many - TGTGCCAGCAGTTCCCTTGGGGTTGGATACGAGCAGTACTTC CASSSLGVGYEQYF
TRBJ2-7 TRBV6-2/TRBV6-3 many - TGTGCCAGCAGTGGACTGACCTACGAGCAGTACTTC CASSGLTYEQYF
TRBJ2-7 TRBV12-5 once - TGTGCTAGTGGCCTTCATCTTGGGTACGAGCAGTACTTC CASGLHLGYEQYF
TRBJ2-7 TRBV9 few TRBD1 TGTGCCAGCAGCGCCTCCGGGACAGGGCTCTACGAGCAGTACTTC CASSASGTGLYEQYF
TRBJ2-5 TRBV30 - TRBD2 TGTGCCTGGAGTGTGATCGGGAGGGATGAGACCCAGTACTTC CAWSVIGRDETQYF
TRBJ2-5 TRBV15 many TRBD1 TGTGCCACCAGCAGAGATGACGGGACAGTATCCCAAGAGACCCAGTACTTC CATSRDDGTVSQETQYF
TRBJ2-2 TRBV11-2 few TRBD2 TGTGCCAGCAGCGAGGGACTAGCGGGGGGGCGAGCCACCGGGGAGCTGTTTTTT CASSEGLAGGRATGELFF
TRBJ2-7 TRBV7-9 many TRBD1 TGTGCCAGCACCCTAGGGCAGGGGGCGCTGAACGAGCAGTACTTC CASTLGQGALNEQYF
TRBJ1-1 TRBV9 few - TGTGCCAGCAGCGTAGGAGGCGTGGTGAACACTGAAGCTTTCTTT CASSVGGVVNTEAFF
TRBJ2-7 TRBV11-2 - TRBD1 TGTGCCAGCAACCTTGGGACAGGTCCCTACGAGCAGTACTTC CASNLGTGPYEQYF
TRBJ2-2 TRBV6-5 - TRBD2 TGTGCCAGCATTCTACTAGCGGGAGTCGGGGAGCTGTTTTTT CASILLAGVGELFF
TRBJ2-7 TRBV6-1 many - TGTGCCAGCAGTGAAGCGGACTACGAGCAGTACTTC CASSEADYEQYF
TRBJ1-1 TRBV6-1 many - TGTGCCAGCAGGGCTTCGACCAGTGAAGCTTTCTTT CASRASTSEAFF